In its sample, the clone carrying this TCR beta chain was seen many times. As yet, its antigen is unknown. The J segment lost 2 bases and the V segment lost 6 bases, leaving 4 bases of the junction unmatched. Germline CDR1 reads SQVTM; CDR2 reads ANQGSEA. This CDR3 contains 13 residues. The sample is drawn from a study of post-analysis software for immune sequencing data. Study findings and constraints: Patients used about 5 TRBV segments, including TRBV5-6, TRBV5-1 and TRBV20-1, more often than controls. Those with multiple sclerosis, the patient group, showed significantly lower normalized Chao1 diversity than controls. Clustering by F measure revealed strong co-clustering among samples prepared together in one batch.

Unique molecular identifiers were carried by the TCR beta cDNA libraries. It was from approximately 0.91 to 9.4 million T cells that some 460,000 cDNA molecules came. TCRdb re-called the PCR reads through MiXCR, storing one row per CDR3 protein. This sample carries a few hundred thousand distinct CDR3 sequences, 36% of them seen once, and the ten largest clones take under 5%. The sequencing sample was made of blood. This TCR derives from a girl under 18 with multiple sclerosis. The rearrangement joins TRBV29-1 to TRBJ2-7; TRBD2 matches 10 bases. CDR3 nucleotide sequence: TGCAGCGTGGGGACTAGCGAAGCCTACGAGCAGTACTTC. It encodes CSVGTSEAYEQYF.